The 23 T cell receptor beta chains below all came from one sample that was sequenced in a study of glioma-infiltrating T cells after dendritic cell vaccination. Here immunoSEQ multiplex PCR was the method, and the copy in TCRdb shows in-frame clones only, minus some. Seen here are approximately 100,000 clones, roughly 83% observed once, and the top ten hold approximately 6%. The sample consisted of blood, taken before dendritic cell vaccination. These receptors all stem from a human donor with glioblastoma.

This chain uses TRBV5-1 with TRBJ2-7; 10 bases agree with TRBD2. Germline lookup yields CDR1 SGHRS and CDR2 YFSETQ. The junction had 4 bases not matched to a gene; V was cut back by 5 bases and J by 5 bases. The CDR3 is made up of 13 amino acids. CDR3 DNA sequence: TGCGCCAGCAGAATAGCGGGAGGCCACGAGCAGTACTTC. Translation gives CASRIAGGHEQYF. Complete variable domain (other parts from reference TRBV5-1 and TRBJ2-7): KAGVTQTPRYLIKTRGQQVTLSCSPISGHRSVSWYQQTPGQGLQFLFEYFSETQRNKGNFPGRFSGRQFSNSRSEMNVSTLELGDSALYLCASRIAGGHEQYFGPGTRLTVT.

The chain links TRBV27 to TRBJ2-3; the match to TRBD2 covers 14 bases. With V trimmed by 5 bases and J by 11 bases, 6 bases remained unmatched. Germline loops: CDR1 MNHEY, CDR2 SMNVEV (reference sequence). The CDR3 runs 14 residues. The CDR3 loop reads CASSPGTSGSRQYF. For the CDR3, the DNA is TGTGCCAGCAGTCCTGGGACTAGCGGGAGTAGGCAGTATTTT.

The chain carries TRBV9 and TRBJ1-3; D perhaps matches TRBD1 (6 bases). In germline, CDR1 is SGDLS, CDR2 YYNGEE. The CDR3 length is 15 residues. V lost 5 bases and J lost 4, with 16 bases in between. The CDR3 sequence is CASSTGTLGGNTIYF. The CDR3 DNA reads TGTGCCAGCAGTACAGGGACCCTTGGGGGAAACACCATATATTTT.

The CDR3 DNA reads as TGTGCCACCAGCAGAGACAGGGCCGCCTACGAGCAGTACTTC. Residues: CATSRDRAAYEQYF. The chain carries TRBV15 and TRBJ2-7; a weak D match, TRBD1 (5 bases). This CDR3 is 14 amino acids long. Germline lookup yields CDR1 LNHNV and CDR2 YYDKDF (reference sequence). V was pared by 0 bases and J by 2 bases, with 8 bases between. The full variable domain, in which reference TRBV15 and TRBJ2-7 provide the parts outside the CDR3, is DAMVIQNPRYQVTQFGKPVTLSCSQTLNHNVMYWYQQKSSQAPKLLFHYYDKDFNNEADTPDNFQSRRPNTSFCFLDIRSPGLGDTAMYLCATSRDRAAYEQYFGPGTRLTVT.

The V gene is TRBV6-5, the J gene TRBJ1-4; D gene ambiguous. Germline V gives CDR1 MNHEY, CDR2 SVGAGI. The V end lost 6 bases, the J end lost 3 bases, and 11 bases lay between the germline ends. The CDR3 consists of 14 residues. The CDR3 bases are TGTGCCAGCAGGGGAAGCGGGTCTAATGAAAAACTGTTTTTT. This gives the protein CASRGSGSNEKLFF.

CDR3 residues: CASSKVGATGEYSNQPQHF. The CDR3 DNA is TGTGCCAGCAGCAAAGTTGGAGCGACAGGGGAATATAGCAATCAGCCCCAGCATTTT. The chain uses TRBV21-1 and TRBJ1-5; TRBD1, as called in the table, went unchecked against the DNA. TRBV21-1 represents a pseudogene. The length of the CDR3 is 19 residues.

This clone has a handful of counts. The chain carries TRBV28 and TRBJ1-3; TRBD1 is a possible D gene (6 bases). With 6 bases removed from V and 11 bases from J, the gap between germline ends came to 20 bases. In germline, CDR1 is MDHEN, CDR2 SYDVKM. The CDR3 length is 14 residues. The CDR3 nucleotides read TGTGCCAGCAGCCCCCAAGGGCAGGGACATGCCATATATTTT. Encoded protein: CASSPQGQGHAIYF.

V and J are TRBV11-1 and TRBJ2-3; tentative D call: TRBD2 (6 bases). The CDR3 length is 14 residues. Between the trimmed V and J ends, which lost 1 base and 3 bases, there was a span of 8 bases. Germline assignment: CDR1 SGHAT and CDR2 FQDESV (reference sequence). The CDR3 protein is CASSLVGRTDTQYF. The DNA of the CDR3 is TGTGCCAGCAGCTTAGTCGGGAGAACAGATACGCAGTATTTT.

The CDR3 DNA reads as TGTGCCAGCAGTGAAAGACAGGGAAACGAGCAGTACTTC. As protein: CASSERQGNEQYF. The chain uses TRBV6-1 and TRBJ2-7, with 7 bases lining up with TRBD1. J gave up 5 bases and V 2 bases, and 3 bases lay outside the gene matches. Germline CDR1 MNHNS, CDR2 SASEGT. This CDR3 is built from 13 residues.

The chain links TRBV7-3 to TRBJ2-3, with D perhaps TRBD1 (5 bases). The CDR3 consists of 15 residues. Trimming left V 4 bases short and J 1 base short, with 12 bases between. The germline gives CDR1 SGHTA, CDR2 FQGTGA. CDR3 bases: TGTGCCAGCAGCTCCACAGGTCGGGGCACAGATACGCAGTATTTT. Translated: CASSSTGRGTDTQYF. Complete variable domain (other parts from reference TRBV7-3 and TRBJ2-3): GAGVSQTPSNKVTEKGKYVELRCDPISGHTALYWYRQSLGQGPEFLIYFQGTGAADDSGLPNDRFFAVRPEGSVSTLKIQRTERGDSAVYLCASSSTGRGTDTQYFGPGTRLTVL.

This sequence joins TRBV5-1 and TRBJ2-1; 8 positions agree with TRBD2. This CDR3 spans 15 amino acids. The V gene's germline CDR1 is SGHRS and CDR2 YFSETQ. V lost 0 bases to trimming and J lost 6 bases; unmatched junction nucleotides: 5. Here the CDR3 DNA reads TGCGCCAGCAGCTTGGGGACTAGCATAGGCAATGAGCAGTTCTTC. It specifies CASSLGTSIGNEQFF.

The chain carries TRBV2 and TRBJ2-5; TRBD2 agrees at 8 bases. This CDR3 spans 15 amino acids. Germline loops: CDR1 SNHLY, CDR2 FYNNEI. V trimming: 6 bases; J trimming: 5 bases; junction bases outside the gene matches: 11. CDR3 bases: TGTGCCAGCAGCGACGGGGGGGGCGGTCTGGAGACCCAGTACTTC. Its translation is CASSDGGGGLETQYF. Variable domain in full (rest from reference TRBV2 and TRBJ2-5): EPEVTQTPSHQVTQMGQEVILRCVPISNHLYFYWYRQILGQKVEFLVSFYNNEISEKSEIFDDQFSVERPDGSNFTLKIRSTKLEDSAMYFCASSDGGGGLETQYFGPGTRLLVL.

A remark on this clone: The germline gene is not matched at one end of the junction; a read error may be the cause. The chain employs TRBV7-7 and TRBJ2-3; 9 bases are a match to TRBD2. Germline values: CDR1 SSHAT, CDR2 FNYEAQ (reference sequence). The CDR3 is made up of 17 amino acids. CDR3 nucleotide sequence: TGTGCTAGCAGCTTAACCCCGGGGCGGGGGGGCCCAGATACGCAGTATTTT. This codes for CASSLTPGRGGPDTQYF. Full variable domain (outside the CDR3, taken from reference TRBV7-7 and TRBJ2-3): GAGVSQSPRYKVTKRGQDVTLRCDPISSHATLYWYQQALGQGPEFLTYFNYEAQPDKSGLPSDRFSAERPEGSISTLTIQRTEQRDSAMYRCASSLTPGRGGPDTQYFGPGTRLTVL.

V is TRBV5-5 and J is TRBJ2-7; perhaps TRBD1 as D (5 bases). Germline assignment: CDR1 SGHKS and CDR2 YYEKEE (reference sequence). The V end was cut by 0 bases, the J end by 0 bases, with 16 bases between. The CDR3 contains 17 residues. The CDR3 loop is CASSLVLSGKGSYEQYF. The DNA for the CDR3 is TGTGCCAGCAGCTTGGTACTATCAGGGAAAGGCTCCTACGAGCAGTACTTC.

The CDR3 DNA is TGTGCCAGCAATCGTATGGGAGGGCCTAATGAGCAGTTCTTC. Protein: CASNRMGGPNEQFF. This chain connects TRBV6-5 to TRBJ2-1, with TRBD2 matching 7 bases. J gave up 7 bases and V 7 bases, and 10 bases lay outside the gene matches. Germline V gene lookup returns CDR1 MNHEY and CDR2 SVGAGI. The CDR3 loop spans 14 amino acids.

This clone was counted between two and nine times. This chain joins TRBV18 and TRBJ1-1, with D hard to call. The CDR3 covers 13 residues. V was cut by 1 base and J by 10 bases, with 13 bases left in between. In germline, CDR1 is KGHSH, CDR2 LQKENI. The CDR3 coding sequence is TGTGCCAGCTCACCACGTCCCCATGAGGCAGCTTTCTTT. This codes for CASSPRPHEAAFF. Based on the CDR3 plus reference TRBV18 and TRBJ1-1, the full variable domain is NAGVMQNPRHLVRRRGQEARLRCSPMKGHSHVYWYRQLPEEGLKFMVYLQKENIIDESGMPKERFSAEFPKEGPSILRIQQVVRGDSAAYFCASSPRPHEAAFFGQGTRLTVV.

This clone showed up just once. The chain has TRBV28 and TRBJ2-7; a weak D match, TRBD2 (7 bases). Trimming left V 7 bases short and J 8 bases short, with 24 bases between. The CDR3 totals 15 residues. CDR1 is MDHEN and CDR2 is SYDVKM in the germline V gene. For the CDR3, the DNA is TGTGCCAGCACTCAAGGGGGGGTACAGGGTACCAAGCAGTACTTC. Protein: CASTQGGVQGTKQYF.

This clone was detected once. The rearrangement joins TRBV5-4 to TRBJ2-1, with 8 nucleotides matching TRBD2. This CDR3 has 16 amino acids. Germline loops: CDR1 SGHNT, CDR2 YYREEE (reference sequence). After removal of 4 bases from V and 4 bases from J, the junction contained 10 bases not matched to a gene. DNA for the CDR3: TGTGCCAGCAGCCTCCCTCCCAGCGGGAGTTACAATGAGCAGTTCTTC. It specifies CASSLPPSGSYNEQFF.

The chain employs TRBV13 and TRBJ2-4; TRBD2 aligns across 8 bases. CDR1 PRHDT and CDR2 FYEKMQ come from the germline V gene (reference sequence). The V gene end was trimmed by 5 bases and the J gene end by 10 bases; junction bases not matched to a gene: 7. This CDR3 has 13 residues. CDR3 nucleotide sequence: TGTGCCAGCAGCCTCTCCCGGGGGGGTATTCAGTACTTC. It is translated as CASSLSRGGIQYF.

This clone was picked up one time. CDR3 sequence (DNA): TGTGCCAGCAGCTTAGGGACAGCGAACTACAATGAGCAGTTCTTC. This translates into CASSLGTANYNEQFF. This sequence joins TRBV7-3 and TRBJ2-1, with 7 positions matching TRBD1. Germline V gives CDR1 SGHTA, CDR2 FQGTGA. Unmatched junction bases numbered 4, after V lost 2 bases and J lost 3 bases. The CDR3 is made up of 15 amino acids.

The rearrangement joins TRBV19 to TRBJ1-5, with D possibly TRBD1 on 5 matching bases. Germline V CDR1 and CDR2: LNHDA, SQIVND (reference sequence). The CDR3 runs to 12 residues. V lost 6 bases, J lost 4 bases, and 7 bases lay in between. This chain's CDR3 is CASRGGNQPQHF. CDR3 nucleotides: TGTGCCAGTAGGGGGGGGAATCAGCCCCAGCATTTT.

This clone showed up just once. The rearrangement uses TRBV19 and TRBJ2-1; D is ambiguous. CDR1 and CDR2 from the germline V gene are LNHDA and SQIVND (reference sequence). Trimming removed 1 base from V and 5 bases from J, with 9 bases in between. This CDR3 is built from 14 residues. The CDR3 bases are TGTGCCAGTAGTATAGGAGTCACGGACAATGAGCAGTTCTTC. This gives the protein CASSIGVTDNEQFF.

V and J are TRBV19 and TRBJ1-3; D unclear. The CDR3 runs to 15 residues. Germline-derived CDR1 and CDR2 are LNHDA and SQIVND (reference sequence). Between the trimmed V and J ends, which lost 7 bases and 0 bases, there was a span of 13 bases. In DNA, the CDR3 is TGTGCCAGTACCGTAGCAGCTCTCTCTGGAAACACCATATATTTT. Its translation: CASTVAALSGNTIYF.